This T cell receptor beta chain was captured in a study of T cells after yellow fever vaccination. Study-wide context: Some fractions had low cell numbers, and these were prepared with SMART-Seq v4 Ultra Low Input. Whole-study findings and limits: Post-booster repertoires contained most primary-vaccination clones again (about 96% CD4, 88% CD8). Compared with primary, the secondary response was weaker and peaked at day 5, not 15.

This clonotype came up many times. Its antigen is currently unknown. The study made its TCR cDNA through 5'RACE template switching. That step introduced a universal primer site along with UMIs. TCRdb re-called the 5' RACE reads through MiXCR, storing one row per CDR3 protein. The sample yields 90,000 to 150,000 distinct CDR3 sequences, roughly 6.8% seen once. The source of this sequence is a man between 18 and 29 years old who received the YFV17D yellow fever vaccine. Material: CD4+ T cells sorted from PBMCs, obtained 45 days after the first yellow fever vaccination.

For the CDR3, the DNA is TGTGCCAGCACCGTAGACTGGACAGGACTCTCCACTGGGGCCAACGTCCTGACTTTC. Encoded protein: CASTVDWTGLSTGANVLTF. The V gene is TRBV6-1, the J gene TRBJ2-6; TRBD1 agrees at 7 bases. This CDR3 has 19 amino acids. The V gene end was trimmed by 7 bases and the J gene end by 2 bases; junction bases not matched to a gene: 17. The germline CDR1 and CDR2 sequences are MNHNS and SASEGT.